The 20 T cell receptor beta chains below all came from one sample that was sequenced in a study of T-cell memory formation after mild COVID-19. TCRdb re-derived calls from the 5' RACE reads in MiXCR, one entry per CDR3 protein. There are 85,000 to 120,000 distinct CDR3 sequences in the sample; about 15% occur only once, and 25% to 35% lies in the top ten. Specimen: PBMCs or a T cell subset sorted from them (not recorded which). The receptors come from an adult woman who had mild COVID-19 (a few samples of this study predate the infection). Cell type and time point are not known.

This clonotype came up a few times. This chain links TRBV7-6 with TRBJ2-1, with D perhaps TRBD2 (6 bases). V gave up 1 base and J gave up 6 bases, with 19 bases separating them. The CDR3 extends over 17 amino acids. The germline gives CDR1 SGHVS, CDR2 FNYEAQ. CDR3 amino acids: CASSLGSPLGRGNEQFF. The CDR3, as DNA: TGTGCCAGCAGCTTAGGGTCACCCCTGGGGCGGGGCAATGAGCAGTTCTTC.

This clonotype was seen a few times. The J gene is TRBJ2-3, the V gene TRBV9; D may be TRBD1 or TRBD2 (5 bases each). Germline CDR1 is SGDLS and CDR2 is YYNGEE. V was shortened by 0 bases and J by 2 bases, with 16 bases between the two germline ends. There are 17 residues in the CDR3. DNA for the CDR3: TGTGCCAGCAGCGTAGGTCACTGGACCGGGGCCACAGATACGCAGTATTTT. Translation gives CASSVGHWTGATDTQYF.

The CDR3 reads CASGSGGYTDTQYF. CDR3 sequence (DNA): TGTGCCAGTGGTAGCGGGGGGTACACAGATACGCAGTATTTT. J is TRBJ2-3 and V is TRBV6-5, with 10 bases that match TRBD2. The CDR3 has 14 residues. CDR1 is MNHEY and CDR2 is SVGAGI in the germline V gene. The trim removed 9 bases at V and 2 bases at J, leaving 5 bases unmatched.

The table lists this clonotype with a few counts. The J gene is TRBJ1-5, the V gene TRBV12-3 or TRBV12-4; D is unresolved. The V end was cut by 4 bases, the J end by 9 bases, with 10 bases between. CDR3 length: 12 residues. CDR3 coding DNA: TGTGCCAGCAGTTCCCTTGGAGGGCCCCAGCATTTT. It encodes CASSSLGGPQHF.

This clonotype was counted at least ten times. CDR3 DNA: TGCGCCAGCAGATCTGCCTCTCCCCGGACAGGGGTCTACAATGAGCAGTTCTTC. Its translation is CASRSASPRTGVYNEQFF. The chain combines TRBV5-1 with TRBJ2-1, with 9 bases fitting TRBD1. The CDR3 runs 18 residues. J lost 3 bases, V lost 5 bases, and 15 bases had no gene match. Per germline, CDR1 SGHRS and CDR2 YFSETQ.

There are a few counts of this clonotype. The chain is built from TRBV12-3 or TRBV12-4 and TRBJ1-1; D uncertain. This CDR3 spans 13 amino acids. The germline V and J ends were trimmed by 3 bases and 1 base, with 6 bases remaining between them. The CDR3 DNA sequence: TGTGCCAGCAGTTTCGGCGAGAACACTGAAGCTTTCTTT. Its translation: CASSFGENTEAFF.

This clonotype was detected ten times or more. The genes are TRBV7-8 and TRBJ2-3, with TRBD2 identical over 10 bases. This CDR3 region has 16 residues. V shed 3 bases, J shed 0 bases, and the junction held 3 bases outside the gene matches. Germline V gene sequence: CDR1 SGHVS, CDR2 FQNEAQ. The CDR3 loop is CASSFLAGGSTDTQYF. The CDR3 DNA follows: TGTGCCAGCAGCTTCTTAGCGGGGGGAAGCACAGATACGCAGTATTTT.

This clonotype was counted only a few times. V and J are TRBV6-5 and TRBJ2-7; D uncertain. The V gene's germline CDR1 is MNHEY and CDR2 SVGAGI. The CDR3 length is 15 residues. V lost 6 bases and J 1 base, leaving 16 bases between the germline ends. The CDR3 nucleotides read TGTGCCAGCAGGCCCCGGGTAGCACTATCCTACGAGCAGTACTTC. Residues: CASRPRVALSYEQYF.

There are a few counts of this clonotype. The gene calls are TRBV4-1 and TRBJ2-6; D unresolved. CDR3 size: 13 residues. With 6 bases removed from V and 0 bases from J, the gap between germline ends came to 3 bases. Germline lookup yields CDR1 MGHRA and CDR2 YSYEKL. This CDR3 reads CASSSSGANVLTF. The DNA of the CDR3 is TGCGCCAGCAGTTCCTCTGGGGCCAACGTCCTGACTTTC.

The chain uses TRBV6-1 and TRBJ1-2, with D tentatively TRBD1 (5 bases). The length of the CDR3 is 14 residues. Looked up from germline, CDR1 is MNHNS and CDR2 is SASEGT. Trimming pared 1 base from V and 4 bases from J, leaving 10 bases between. The CDR3 DNA reads TGTGCCAGCAGTGAAGGCGGGGCTTCCTATGGCTACACCTTC. Translation gives CASSEGGASYGYTF.

The table lists this clonotype with a few counts. The chain has TRBV27 and TRBJ2-1, with TRBD2 matching 9 bases. V dropped 3 bases and J dropped 9; count of bases not matched to a gene: 6. CDR1 and CDR2 from the germline V gene are MNHEY and SMNVEV (reference sequence). The CDR3 extends over 14 amino acids. The CDR3 coding sequence is TGTGCCAGCAGTTTTGGCGGGGGGGACCCTGAGCAGTTCTTC. Encoded protein: CASSFGGGDPEQFF.

The sample holds a few counts of this clonotype. The chain is built from TRBV25-1 and TRBJ2-7; D is undetermined. V was trimmed by 3 bases and J by 3 bases, leaving 9 bases between them. Germline V lookup: CDR1 MGHDK, CDR2 SYGVNS. The CDR3 sequence is 13 residues long. The CDR3 coding sequence is TGTGCCAGCAGTGATGGCCGCGGCTACGAGCAGTACTTC. The encoded protein is CASSDGRGYEQYF.

This chain uses TRBV6-5 with TRBJ2-1; D uncertain. The length of the CDR3 is 15 residues. The germline V gene has CDR1 MNHEY and CDR2 SVGAGI. V lost 8 bases and J 2 bases, leaving 16 bases between the germline ends. The DNA of the CDR3 is TGTGCCAGCGTCGGGCAGTTTGGGGCCTACAATGAGCAGTTCTTC. It translates to CASVGQFGAYNEQFF.

This chain uses TRBV12-3 or TRBV12-4 with TRBJ2-1; the match to TRBD2 covers 8 bases. The CDR3 covers 15 residues. Trimming at V came to 1 base and at J to 5 bases, leaving 4 bases not matched to a gene. This CDR3 is CASSLGAGGNNEQFF. DNA of the CDR3: TGTGCCAGCAGTTTAGGGGCGGGAGGCAACAATGAGCAGTTCTTC.

There are a few counts of this clonotype. The V call is TRBV12-3 or TRBV12-4, the J call TRBJ1-2, with a possible D match to TRBD1 (5 bases). With 3 bases removed from V and 2 bases from J, the gap between germline ends came to 13 bases. The CDR3 contains 15 residues. The CDR3 sequence is CASSFAQGLNYGYTF. CDR3 coding DNA: TGTGCCAGCAGTTTCGCTCAGGGCCTCAACTATGGCTACACCTTC.

Only a few counts were recorded for this clonotype. The DNA for the CDR3 is TGTGCCAGCAGAGATAAACAGGGTCTCGAGCAGTACTTC. The encoded protein is CASRDKQGLEQYF. V usage is TRBV7-6 and J usage is TRBJ2-7; tentative D call: TRBD1 (6 bases). Looked up from germline, CDR1 is SGHVS and CDR2 is FNYEAQ. Trimming removed 6 bases from V and 6 bases from J, with 15 bases in between. The CDR3 consists of 13 residues.

The V call is TRBV3-1, the J call TRBJ2-7; 9 positions match TRBD1. The CDR3 totals 16 residues. Trimming cost V 4 bases and J 3 bases; bases outside gene matches: 10. CDR1 is LGHDT, CDR2 YNNKEL, per germline (reference sequence). The DNA for the CDR3 is TGTGCCAGCAGCCGGGAAGGTCCGGACAGGGGCTACGAGCAGTACTTC. The encoded protein is CASSREGPDRGYEQYF.

The chain combines TRBV28 with TRBJ2-3; TRBD2 matches 7 bases. CDR1 and CDR2 (germline): MDHEN, SYDVKM. V lost 3 bases to trimming and J lost 6 bases; unmatched junction nucleotides: 3. The CDR3 runs to 13 residues. For the CDR3, the DNA is TGTGCCAGCAGTTTGACAGCGGGGGATACGCAGTATTTT. Residues: CASSLTAGDTQYF.

The chain joins TRBV4-1 to TRBJ2-7; 8 positions agree with TRBD1. V shed 6 bases and J 4 bases; nucleotides not matched to a gene: 8. CDR1 and CDR2 from the germline V gene are MGHRA and YSYEKL. CDR3 length equals 14 residues. The DNA for the CDR3 is TGCGCCAGCAGGACGGACAGGGAAGGATACGAGCAGTACTTC. It is translated as CASRTDREGYEQYF.

The chain has TRBV12-3 or TRBV12-4 and TRBJ1-1; D not certain. The V end lost 5 bases, the J end lost 10 bases, and 17 bases lay between the germline ends. There are 13 residues in the CDR3. Here the CDR3 reads CASSQAINVAAFF. DNA of the CDR3: TGTGCCAGCAGTCAAGCTATCAACGTGGCAGCTTTCTTT.